This T cell receptor (beta chain) was found in a study of OX40 agonist ivuxolimab in advanced cancers. About the investigation overall: Ivuxolimab was an agonistic, fully human IgG2 monoclonal antibody directed against OX40 (CD134), a costimulatory receptor. Intravenous ivuxolimab was administered to patients every 2 weeks at six dose levels: 0.01, 0.1, 0.3, 1.5, 3 and 10 mg/kg. A male proportion of around 80% and a mean age of approximately 61 years, ranging from 23 to 79, were recorded for the dose-escalation cohort. Peripheral TCRbeta sequencing was intended to test whether TCR sequence diversity was altered and clonal T-cell expansion was caused by ivuxolimab. Of the roughly 53 patients in dose escalation, some 19 had hepatocellular carcinoma, about 15 had melanoma, 9 had renal cell carcinoma and 9 had head and neck cancer. Patients were allowed to have had prior anti-PD-1, anti-PD-L1 or anti-CTLA-4 therapy, and approximately 39% of the dose-escalation patients had been treated with checkpoint inhibitors. Partial responses occurred in three dose-escalation patients, of whom one had hepatocellular carcinoma and two had cutaneous melanoma. The paper describes the monotherapy dose-escalation part (N ≈ 51 patients) of the phase I trial of ivuxolimab.

Patients with autoimmune disease history or receiving systemic immunosuppression were excluded from the trial. Peripheral blood for TCR sequencing was collected from all dose cohorts at baseline, on cycle 4 day 1, and on cycle 7 day 1. Samples came from an open-label, multicenter, first-in-human phase I dose-escalation trial of ivuxolimab. The trial enrolled adults with locally advanced or metastatic head and neck squamous cell, hepatocellular, melanoma or renal cell carcinoma. Before TCR sequencing, CD4+ and CD8+ T cells were separately sorted from peripheral blood. Genomic DNA was extracted from sorted cells for sequencing of the TCRbeta CDR3 region. The immunoSEQ Assay was used for sequencing of TCRbeta CDR3 regions. Not all clones reach the TCRdb copy of this immuneACCESS table, which keeps in-frame sequences only. Checked studies attribute under half of the gap to unresolved V genes and leave the rest unexplained. This sample holds tens of thousands of clones; under 90% were observed only once. Roughly 23% of the sample is taken by the ten largest.

Worth noting for this clone: The antigen it binds to is not known. Within one base of it there is no much larger clone, and no base qualities were kept.

Summary of the overall study and its limitations: On average, CD8+ T cells showed more expanded clones than CD4+ T cells after ivuxolimab. Low levels of normalized T-cell clonal expansion were also shown by some nonresponding patients. At doses of 0.1 to 3.0 mg/kg, clonal expansion of both CD4+ and CD8+ T cells in blood was seen between baseline and week 6. In partial responders in the 0.1-3.0 mg/kg groups, normalized peripheral clonal expansion was found to be among the lowest, especially among CD8+ T cells. The antigen specificity of the peripheral T cells that underwent clonal expansion was not determined.

Reading from cysteine to phenylalanine, the CDR3 counts 14 amino acids. Of the read, only the CDR3 DNA is kept; its 42 bases are in frame from base 1. CDR1 is given as SGHAT and CDR2 as FQNNGV, both from the germline V gene. V sheds 1 base and J sheds 1 base, leaving 7 bases between their ends. The input for sequencing was CD4+ or CD8+ T cells sorted from blood, taken in a trial of the OX40 agonist ivuxolimab. The TCR sequence derives from an adult with an advanced solid tumor such as melanoma, head and neck, liver or kidney cancer. Here the chain combines TRBV11-2 and TRBJ1-1, with the D gene uncertain. The DNA is TGTGCCAGCAGCTTAGGTACTCGGAACACTGAAGCTTTCTTT. It specifies CASSLGTRNTEAFF.